A selection of T cell receptor beta chains follows, all from one sample in a study of blood T cell repertoires in COVID-19. TCRdb's table, derived via immunoSEQ multiplex PCR, lists solely in-frame clones and lacks some. Found here are roughly 120,000 clones, around 85% of them singletons; the top ten hold roughly 2.6%. Sequenced sample: peripheral blood. These receptors all stem from a man aged 45-65 years with acute or convalescent COVID-19. CDR3s leave out the opening cysteine and the closing phenylalanine or tryptophan. The order of the fields is V gene, J gene, CDR3 protein.

v_call: TRBV18
j_call: TRBJ1-1
cdr3_aa: ASLNPGSTEAF

v_call: TRBV27
j_call: TRBJ2-6
cdr3_aa: ASSLSRTGGRSNGANVLT

v_call: TRBV30
j_call: TRBJ2-3
cdr3_aa: AWSDRQGSGTDTQY

v_call: TRBV30
j_call: TRBJ1-4
cdr3_aa: AWSANEKLF

v_call: TRBV10-2
j_call: TRBJ1-2
cdr3_aa: ASSDYVTSYGYT

v_call: TRBV6-1
j_call: TRBJ1-4
cdr3_aa: ASSEGQGAREKLF

v_call: TRBV5-4
j_call: TRBJ2-5
cdr3_aa: ASSIGTSRETQY

v_call: TRBV24-1
j_call: TRBJ2-3
cdr3_aa: ATSDPDRDDTQY

v_call: TRBV10-2
j_call: TRBJ2-3
cdr3_aa: ASSESFAGSTDTQY

v_call: TRBV25-1
j_call: TRBJ2-3
cdr3_aa: ASSDRGVTDTQY

v_call: TRBV9
j_call: TRBJ2-1
cdr3_aa: ASSGGLATNEQF

v_call: TRBV9
j_call: TRBJ1-5
cdr3_aa: ASSRDNDQPQH

v_call: TRBV27
j_call: TRBJ2-5
cdr3_aa: ASRLAGGWETQY

v_call: TRBV1
j_call: TRBJ2-2
cdr3_aa: TSRVAGGPIENTGELF

v_call: TRBV27
j_call: TRBJ1-5
cdr3_aa: ASSFAGGNQPQH

v_call: TRBV7-2
j_call: TRBJ2-7
cdr3_aa: ASSSSGQGVYEQY

v_call: TRBV9
j_call: TRBJ2-5
cdr3_aa: ASSVVSQETQY

v_call: TRBV27
j_call: TRBJ2-7
cdr3_aa: ASRAQGAPYEQY

v_call: TRBV11-2
j_call: TRBJ2-7
cdr3_aa: ASSLVRGPYEQY

v_call: TRBV19
j_call: TRBJ1-2
cdr3_aa: ASSIYGNNYGYT

v_call: TRBV9
j_call: TRBJ1-4
cdr3_aa: ASSPGTATNEKLF

v_call: TRBV25-1
j_call: TRBJ2-3
cdr3_aa: ASSEQTSTDTQY

v_call: TRBV7-8
j_call: TRBJ1-1
cdr3_aa: ASSLGNYPQRANTEAF

v_call: TRBV3-1/TRBV3-2
j_call: TRBJ2-3
cdr3_aa: ASSQDLVFTQY

v_call: TRBV11-2
j_call: TRBJ1-2
cdr3_aa: ASSLVTLANYGYT

v_call: TRBV7-7
j_call: TRBJ2-5
cdr3_aa: ASGGSVETQY

v_call: TRBV6-5
j_call: TRBJ2-1
cdr3_aa: ATIRDSERNEQF

v_call: TRBV9
j_call: TRBJ2-3
cdr3_aa: ASSAYSGGTDTQY

v_call: TRBV29-1
j_call: TRBJ2-4
cdr3_aa: SVHRVNIQY

v_call: TRBV7-3
j_call: TRBJ2-5
cdr3_aa: ASSRDWGDDQY

v_call: TRBV2
j_call: TRBJ2-1
cdr3_aa: ASRVAGALLNEQF

v_call: TRBV7-9
j_call: TRBJ2-5
cdr3_aa: ASSGRDFQETQY

v_call: TRBV20-1
j_call: TRBJ2-5
cdr3_aa: SASLEGRETQY

v_call: TRBV2
j_call: TRBJ2-7
cdr3_aa: ASKGTGGYEQY

v_call: TRBV11-2
j_call: TRBJ2-7
cdr3_aa: ASSASGTAEYEQY

v_call: TRBV12-5
j_call: TRBJ1-2
cdr3_aa: ASGLVNREGYT

v_call: TRBV10-3
j_call: TRBJ2-2
cdr3_aa: AISVHRDRGNTGELF

v_call: TRBV9
j_call: TRBJ2-2
cdr3_aa: ASSVEGGGATGELF

v_call: TRBV3-1/TRBV3-2
j_call: TRBJ2-1
cdr3_aa: ASSQFPGLAETHSYNEQF

v_call: TRBV19
j_call: TRBJ2-2
cdr3_aa: ASNRLVGAGAGELF

v_call: TRBV12-3/TRBV12-4
j_call: TRBJ1-2
cdr3_aa: ASSPLREGGYT

v_call: TRBV5-5
j_call: TRBJ1-5
cdr3_aa: ASSLASGQYQPQH

v_call: TRBV2
j_call: TRBJ1-5
cdr3_aa: ASKQGGGSNQPQH

v_call: TRBV27
j_call: TRBJ2-3
cdr3_aa: ASSSGRPSTDTQY

v_call: TRBV5-1
j_call: TRBJ2-6
cdr3_aa: ASSLVSGGGPGANVLT

v_call: TRBV5-6
j_call: TRBJ1-6
cdr3_aa: ASSSGQQYSPLH

v_call: TRBV25-1
j_call: TRBJ1-2
cdr3_aa: ASSDHNYGYT

v_call: TRBV5-4
j_call: TRBJ1-2
cdr3_aa: ASSAHSGGYT

v_call: TRBV19
j_call: TRBJ1-2
cdr3_aa: ASAPDRDYGYT

v_call: TRBV12-5
j_call: TRBJ1-2
cdr3_aa: ASGLGQGAPVYGYT